This T cell receptor (beta chain) originates from a study of T cell responses to AZD1222 COVID-19 vaccine (dated by TCRdb to about 2021). For the wider study: Because spike-specific TCR depth and breadth did not differ between the two schedules, AZD1222 recipients who got a second dose at roughly 4 weeks were pooled with those who got a second dose at roughly 12 weeks. TCR sequencing covered fewer than 250 trial participants: some 210 given two doses of AZD1222 and 26 given two doses of MenACWY control vaccine. Enrollment into the trials was organized by age into subgroups of 18-55, 56-69 and 70-plus years, and those subgroups contained approximately 160, 26 and 62 TCR-sequenced participants, respectively. Findings and caveats that apply to the study as a whole: The 56-69-year group was small, and its depth increase did not reach significance, likely because of low power. CD4 TCRs associated with the vaccine covered the entire spike protein, and the dominant responses were in regions 160-218 and 743-854. A significant rise in spike-specific TCR breadth and depth was observed after two AZD1222 doses relative to day 0 and relative to MenACWY recipients. Because no day 14 peak-response samples were available, repertoires were characterized only after the peak T cell response. Reportedly, close to half of the unique spike-specific TCRs recognized epitopes lying outside the regions that are mutated in the B.1.351 and B.1.1.7 variants. Participants were mostly white British, with more females than males. The authors suggested clonal diversity may have been underestimated. Conclusions about previously exposed vaccinees are limited because only six or seven AZD1222 recipients were SARS-CoV-2 seropositive at baseline.

CDR1 is given as LNHDA and CDR2 as SQIVND, both from the germline V gene (reference sequence). Spanning cysteine to phenylalanine, the CDR3 consists of 14 amino acids. Of the read, only the CDR3 DNA is kept; its 42 bases are in frame from base 1. A distance of 18 bases separates the germline ends of V and J, which lose 5 bases and 8 bases respectively. Read against the paper, the sample's time point label means: baseline before first vaccination. Vaccinee samples were obtained from the UK trials COV001 and COV002, which included a single-blind randomized controlled phase 2/3 trial of AZD1222 (ChAdOx1 nCoV-19) in healthy adults. For TCRbeta chain sequencing, PBMC samples were collected from trial participants at day 0 and at day 28 after the second dose. Worth noting for this clone: The antigen this receptor binds is unknown. Within one base of it there is no much larger clone, and no base qualities were kept.

The CDR3 regions of human TCRbeta chains were analyzed by immunosequencing. Concerning the study's data processing: Repertoire TCRs were checked for matches against a reference library of SARS-CoV-2-specific TCRs that had been generated using the MIRA antigen-specificity platform. Breadth was defined as the fraction of unique TCRs that were SARS-CoV-2-associated. Depth was defined as the fraction of total T cells that were SARS-CoV-2-associated. Each spike-specific TCR was assigned to its reactive spike region and to a CD4 or CD8 class using the MIRA data. Log10-transformed breadth and depth values were compared by one-way ANOVA with Sidak's multiple comparisons tests. The clones in this table, taken by TCRdb from immuneACCESS, are in-frame only. Not every clone is retained; where verified, under half of the shortfall comes from an unresolved V gene, and the cause of the rest is unknown. From that table come the V and J calls and clone size; the DNA was used to work out D and trimming. The sample table holds fewer than 120,000 clones, of which roughly 90% were seen once. The ten most abundant clones make up about 8.3% of the sample.

The specimen comprised peripheral blood, sampled on day 0 of AZD1222 vaccination. The source of this sequence is an adult in good health. The receptor chain draws on TRBV19 and TRBJ1-2; the D gene is perhaps TRBD1, on 5 matching bases. The CDR3 is CASSVGTQTSGYTF. At the DNA level, the sequence is TGTGCCAGTAGTGTGGGGACCCAGACATCCGGCTACACCTTC.